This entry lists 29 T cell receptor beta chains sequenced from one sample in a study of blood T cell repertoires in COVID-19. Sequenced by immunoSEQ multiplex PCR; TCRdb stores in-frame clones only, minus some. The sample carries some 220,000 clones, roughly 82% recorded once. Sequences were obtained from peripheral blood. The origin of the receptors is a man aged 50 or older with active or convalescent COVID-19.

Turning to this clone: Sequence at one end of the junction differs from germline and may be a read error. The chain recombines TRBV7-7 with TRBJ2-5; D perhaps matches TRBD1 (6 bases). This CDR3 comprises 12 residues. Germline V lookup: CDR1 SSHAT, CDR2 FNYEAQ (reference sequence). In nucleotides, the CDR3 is TGTGCTAGCAGCACAGGGTCAGAGACCCAGTACTTC. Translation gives CASSTGSETQYF.

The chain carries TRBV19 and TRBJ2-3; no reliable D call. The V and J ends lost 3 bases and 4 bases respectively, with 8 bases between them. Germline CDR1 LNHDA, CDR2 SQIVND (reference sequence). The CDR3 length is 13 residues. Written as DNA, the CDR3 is TGTGCCAGTAGTATTATAGAGTCAGATACGCAGTATTTT. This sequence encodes CASSIIESDTQYF.

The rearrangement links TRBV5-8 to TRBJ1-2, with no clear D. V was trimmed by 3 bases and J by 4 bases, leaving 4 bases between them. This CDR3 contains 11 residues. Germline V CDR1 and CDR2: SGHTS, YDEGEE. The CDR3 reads CASSYTYGYTF. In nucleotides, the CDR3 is TGTGCCAGCAGCTACACCTATGGCTACACCTTC.

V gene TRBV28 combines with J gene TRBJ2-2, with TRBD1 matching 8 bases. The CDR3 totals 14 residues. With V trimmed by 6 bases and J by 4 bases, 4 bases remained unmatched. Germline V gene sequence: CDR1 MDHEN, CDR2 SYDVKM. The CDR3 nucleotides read TGTGCCAGCAGAACCGGACAGGGCACCGGGGAGCTGTTTTTT. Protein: CASRTGQGTGELFF.

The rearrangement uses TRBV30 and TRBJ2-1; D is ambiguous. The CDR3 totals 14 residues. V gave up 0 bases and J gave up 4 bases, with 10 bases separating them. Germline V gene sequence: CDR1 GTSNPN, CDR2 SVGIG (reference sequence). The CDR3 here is CAWSVNILYNEQFF. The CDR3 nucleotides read TGTGCCTGGAGTGTAAATATCCTATACAATGAGCAGTTCTTC.

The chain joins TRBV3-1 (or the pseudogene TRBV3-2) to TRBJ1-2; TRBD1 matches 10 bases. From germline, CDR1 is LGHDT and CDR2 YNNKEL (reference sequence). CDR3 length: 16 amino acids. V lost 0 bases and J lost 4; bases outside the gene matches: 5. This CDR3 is CASSQDPGQGPYGYTF. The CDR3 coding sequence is TGTGCCAGCAGCCAAGATCCGGGACAGGGGCCCTATGGCTACACCTTC.

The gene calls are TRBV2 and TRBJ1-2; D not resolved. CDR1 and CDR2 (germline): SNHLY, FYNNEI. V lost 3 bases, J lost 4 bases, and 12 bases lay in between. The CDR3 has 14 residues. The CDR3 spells CASSDEGSGYGYTF. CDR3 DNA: TGTGCCAGCAGTGATGAGGGTAGTGGCTATGGCTACACCTTC.

CDR3: CSVEDLGTGQEKLFF. CDR3 bases: TGCAGCGTTGAAGACTTGGGGACAGGCCAAGAAAAACTGTTTTTT. This chain connects TRBV29-1 to TRBJ1-4; the match to TRBD1 covers 8 bases. The germline gives CDR1 SQVTM, CDR2 ANQGSEA. The CDR3 length is 15 residues. Losses at the gene ends were 0 bases for V and 8 bases for J; bases not matched to a gene: 8. Full variable domain (rest looked up from reference TRBV29-1 and TRBJ1-4): SAVISQKPSRDICQRGTSLTIQCQVDSQVTMMFWYRQQPGQSLTLIATANQGSEATYESGFVIDKFPISRPNLTFSTLTVSNMSPEDSSIYLCSVEDLGTGQEKLFFGSGTQLSVL.

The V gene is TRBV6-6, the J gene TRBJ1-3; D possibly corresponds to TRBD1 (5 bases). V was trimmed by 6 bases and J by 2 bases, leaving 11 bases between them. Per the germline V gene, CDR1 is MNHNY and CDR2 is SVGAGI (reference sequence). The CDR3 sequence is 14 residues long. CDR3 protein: CASSLGGAGNTIYF. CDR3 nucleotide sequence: TGTGCCAGCAGCTTGGGGGGAGCTGGAAACACCATATATTTT.

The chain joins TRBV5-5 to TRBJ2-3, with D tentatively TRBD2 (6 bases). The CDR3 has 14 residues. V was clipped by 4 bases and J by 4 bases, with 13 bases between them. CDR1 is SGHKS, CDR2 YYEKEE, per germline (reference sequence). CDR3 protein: CASSPGGWADTQYF. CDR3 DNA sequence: TGTGCCAGCAGCCCCGGGGGTTGGGCAGATACGCAGTATTTT.

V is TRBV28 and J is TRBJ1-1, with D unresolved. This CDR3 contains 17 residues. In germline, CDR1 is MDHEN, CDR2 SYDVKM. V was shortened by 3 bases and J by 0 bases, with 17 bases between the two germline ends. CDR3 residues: CASSFPLEGRMNTEAFF. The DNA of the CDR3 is TGTGCCAGCAGTTTCCCCTTGGAGGGAAGAATGAACACTGAAGCTTTCTTT.

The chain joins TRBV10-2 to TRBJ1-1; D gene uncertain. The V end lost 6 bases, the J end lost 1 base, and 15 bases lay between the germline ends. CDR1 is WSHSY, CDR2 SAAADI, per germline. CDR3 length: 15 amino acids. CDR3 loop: CASRTEARWNTEAFF. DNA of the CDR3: TGCGCCAGCAGAACCGAGGCACGATGGAACACTGAAGCTTTCTTT.

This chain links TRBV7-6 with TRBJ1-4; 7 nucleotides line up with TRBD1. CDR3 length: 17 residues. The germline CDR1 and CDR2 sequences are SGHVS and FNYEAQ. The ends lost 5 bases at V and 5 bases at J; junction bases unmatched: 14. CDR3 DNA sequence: TGTGCCAGCAGCGTATCCAATCCCGGGACAGAAAATGAAAAACTGTTTTTT. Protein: CASSVSNPGTENEKLFF.

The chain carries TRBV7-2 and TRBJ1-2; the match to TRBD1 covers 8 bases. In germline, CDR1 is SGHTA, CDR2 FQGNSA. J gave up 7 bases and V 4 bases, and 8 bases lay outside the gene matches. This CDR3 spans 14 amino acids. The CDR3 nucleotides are TGTGCCAGCAGCTACCCGGACAGGGTGGGTGGCTACACCTTC. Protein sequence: CASSYPDRVGGYTF.

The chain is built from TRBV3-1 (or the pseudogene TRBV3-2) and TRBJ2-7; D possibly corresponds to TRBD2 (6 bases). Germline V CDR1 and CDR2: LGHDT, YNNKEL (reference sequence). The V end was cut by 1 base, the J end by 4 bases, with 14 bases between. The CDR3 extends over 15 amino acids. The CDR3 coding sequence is TGTGCCAGCAGCCAAGGGCTAGCGAGTAATTACGAGCAGTACTTC. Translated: CASSQGLASNYEQYF.

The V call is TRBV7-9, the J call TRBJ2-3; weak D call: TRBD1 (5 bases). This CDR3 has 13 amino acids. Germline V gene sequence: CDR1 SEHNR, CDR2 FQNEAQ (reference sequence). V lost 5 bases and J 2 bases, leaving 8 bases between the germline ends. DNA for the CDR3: TGTGCCAGCAGCACAGGACACACAGATACGCAGTATTTT. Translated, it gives CASSTGHTDTQYF. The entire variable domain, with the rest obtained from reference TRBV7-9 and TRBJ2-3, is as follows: DTGVSQNPRHKITKRGQNVTFRCDPISEHNRLYWYRQTLGQGPEFLTYFQNEAQLEKSRLLSDRFSAERPKGSFSTLEIQRTEQGDSAMYLCASSTGHTDTQYFGPGTRLTVL.

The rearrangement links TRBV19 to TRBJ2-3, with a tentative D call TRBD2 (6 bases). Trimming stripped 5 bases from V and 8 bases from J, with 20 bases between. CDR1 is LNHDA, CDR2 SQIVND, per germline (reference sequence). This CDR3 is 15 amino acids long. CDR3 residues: CASSRLGGELSTQYF. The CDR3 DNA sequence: TGTGCCAGTAGTCGACTAGGAGGTGAATTAAGTACGCAGTATTTT. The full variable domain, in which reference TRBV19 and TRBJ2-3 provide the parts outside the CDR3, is DGGITQSPKYLFRKEGQNVTLSCEQNLNHDAMYWYRQDPGQGLRLIYYSQIVNDFQKGDIAEGYSVSREKKESFPLTVTSAQKNPTAFYLCASSRLGGELSTQYFGPGTRLTVL.

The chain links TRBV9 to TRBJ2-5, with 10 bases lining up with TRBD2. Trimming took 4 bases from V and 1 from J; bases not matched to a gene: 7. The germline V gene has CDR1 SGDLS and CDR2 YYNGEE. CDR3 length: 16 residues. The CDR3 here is CASSQGLAVFQETQYF. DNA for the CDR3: TGTGCCAGCAGCCAAGGACTAGCGGTTTTCCAAGAGACCCAGTACTTC.

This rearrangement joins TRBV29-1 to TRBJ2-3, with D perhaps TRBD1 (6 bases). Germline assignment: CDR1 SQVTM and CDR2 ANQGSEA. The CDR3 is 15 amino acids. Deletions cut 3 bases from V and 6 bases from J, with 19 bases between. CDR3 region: CSVEDLGGPGDTQYF. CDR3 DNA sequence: TGCAGCGTTGAGGACCTAGGGGGACCGGGGGATACGCAGTATTTT.

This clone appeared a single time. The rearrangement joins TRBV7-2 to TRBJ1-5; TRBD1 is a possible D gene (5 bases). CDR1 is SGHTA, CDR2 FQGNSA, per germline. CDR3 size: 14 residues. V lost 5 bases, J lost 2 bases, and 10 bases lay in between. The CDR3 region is CASSADSGNQPQHF. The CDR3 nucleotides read TGTGCCAGCAGCGCCGACAGTGGCAATCAGCCCCAGCATTTT. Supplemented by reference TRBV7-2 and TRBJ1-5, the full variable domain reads GAGVSQSPSNKVTEKGKDVELRCDPISGHTALYWYRQSLGQGLEFLIYFQGNSAPDKSGLPSDRFSAERTGGSVSTLTIQRTQQEDSAVYLCASSADSGNQPQHFGDGTRLSIL.

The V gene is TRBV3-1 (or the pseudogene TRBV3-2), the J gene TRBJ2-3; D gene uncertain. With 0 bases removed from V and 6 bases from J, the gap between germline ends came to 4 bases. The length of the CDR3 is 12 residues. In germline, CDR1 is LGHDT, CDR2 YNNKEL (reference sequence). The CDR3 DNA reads TGTGCCAGCAGCCAAGATATGGATACGCAGTATTTT. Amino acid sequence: CASSQDMDTQYF.

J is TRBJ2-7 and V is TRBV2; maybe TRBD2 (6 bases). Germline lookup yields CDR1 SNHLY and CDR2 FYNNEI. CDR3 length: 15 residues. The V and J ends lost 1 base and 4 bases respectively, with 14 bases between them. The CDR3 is CASSEGGGLIYEQYF. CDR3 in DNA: TGTGCCAGCAGTGAAGGGGGCGGACTAATTTACGAGCAGTACTTC.

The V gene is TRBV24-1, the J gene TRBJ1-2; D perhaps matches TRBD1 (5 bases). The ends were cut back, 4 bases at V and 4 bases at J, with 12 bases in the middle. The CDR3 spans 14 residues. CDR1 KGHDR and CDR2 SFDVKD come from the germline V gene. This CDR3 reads CATSDLRQTYGYTF. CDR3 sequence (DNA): TGTGCCACCAGTGACCTAAGACAGACCTATGGCTACACCTTC.

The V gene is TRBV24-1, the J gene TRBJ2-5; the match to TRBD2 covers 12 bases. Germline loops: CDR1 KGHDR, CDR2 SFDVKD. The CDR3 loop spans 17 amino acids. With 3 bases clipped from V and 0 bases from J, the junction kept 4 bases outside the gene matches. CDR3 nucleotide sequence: TGTGCCACCAGTGATCGTACTAGCGGGGGGAACCAAGAGACCCAGTACTTC. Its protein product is CATSDRTSGGNQETQYF.

The CDR3 loop is CTSSLRGGSGANVLTF. For the CDR3, the DNA is TGCACCAGCAGCCTTAGAGGGGGTTCTGGGGCCAACGTCCTGACTTTC. The chain carries TRBV1 and TRBJ2-6; TRBD1 is the table's D call and was not checked against the DNA. TRBV1 corresponds to a pseudogene. This CDR3 has 16 amino acids.

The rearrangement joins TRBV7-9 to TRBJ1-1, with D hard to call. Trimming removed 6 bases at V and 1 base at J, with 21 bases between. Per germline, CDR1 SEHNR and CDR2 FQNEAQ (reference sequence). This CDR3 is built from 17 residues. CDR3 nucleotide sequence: TGTGCCAGCAGTTCTTATCCTCCTTTCGTCTGGAACACTGAAGCTTTCTTT. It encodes CASSSYPPFVWNTEAFF.

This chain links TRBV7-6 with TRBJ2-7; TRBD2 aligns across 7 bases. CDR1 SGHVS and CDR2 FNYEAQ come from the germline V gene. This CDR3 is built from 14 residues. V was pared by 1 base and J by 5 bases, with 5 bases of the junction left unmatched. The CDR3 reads CASSLGEGMNEQYF. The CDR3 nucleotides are TGTGCCAGCAGCTTAGGGGAGGGGATGAACGAGCAGTACTTC.

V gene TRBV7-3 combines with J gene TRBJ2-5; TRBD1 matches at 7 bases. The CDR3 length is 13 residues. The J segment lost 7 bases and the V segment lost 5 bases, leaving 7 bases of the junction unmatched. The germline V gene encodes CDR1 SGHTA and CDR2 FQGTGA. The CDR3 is CASSPTGDRTQYF. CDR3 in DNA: TGTGCCAGCAGCCCAACAGGGGATCGGACCCAGTACTTC.

CDR3 residues: CASSKLAGRHNEQFF. The CDR3 DNA follows: TGTGCCAGCAGCAAACTAGCGGGTCGACACAATGAGCAGTTCTTC. This chain links TRBV7-9 with TRBJ2-1, with 9 nucleotides matching TRBD2. The CDR3 spans 15 residues. Per the germline V gene, CDR1 is SEHNR and CDR2 is FQNEAQ (reference sequence). J gave up 5 bases and V 5 bases, and 7 bases lay outside the gene matches. Combining the CDR3 with reference TRBV7-9 and TRBJ2-1 gives the whole variable domain DTGVSQNPRHKITKRGQNVTFRCDPISEHNRLYWYRQTLGQGPEFLTYFQNEAQLEKSRLLSDRFSAERPKGSFSTLEIQRTEQGDSAMYLCASSKLAGRHNEQFFGPGTRLTVL.